These 32 T cell receptor beta chains came from one sample sequenced in a study of Ad26.COV2.S vaccination and SARS-CoV-2 variants. This sample's treatment: around 19 received Ad26.COV2.S at low or high dose, single or two shots; a few received placebo; per-sample allocation not given. Sampling was done on day 63 after the first vaccine or placebo injection. Using immunoSEQ multiplex PCR, the repertoire was profiled, and TCRdb retains in-frame clones only, with some absent. The sample includes hundreds of thousands of clones, more than 70% of them seen just once. The sample in question was peripheral blood, obtained in a trial of Ad26.COV2.S vaccine versus placebo. These receptor sequences come from a person between 18 and 65 years old who received the Ad26.COV2.S COVID-19 vaccine or a placebo.

CDR3 in DNA: TGTGCCACCAGCAGAGATAGAAGTCAGGCAGGGTATACTGAAGCTTTCTTT. This sequence encodes CATSRDRSQAGYTEAFF. The genes are TRBV15 and TRBJ1-1; maybe TRBD1 (5 bases). V lost 0 bases to trimming and J lost 5 bases, with 19 bases between them. The CDR3 is made up of 17 amino acids. Germline assignment: CDR1 LNHNV and CDR2 YYDKDF (reference sequence). Together with reference TRBV15 and TRBJ1-1, the CDR3 gives the full variable domain: DAMVIQNPRYQVTQFGKPVTLSCSQTLNHNVMYWYQQKSSQAPKLLFHYYDKDFNNEADTPDNFQSRRPNTSFCFLDIRSPGLGDTAMYLCATSRDRSQAGYTEAFFGQGTRLTVV.

The V and J genes are TRBV6-5 and TRBJ2-7; 8 positions match TRBD1. The CDR3 length is 16 residues. Germline assignment: CDR1 MNHEY and CDR2 SVGAGI. The V gene end was trimmed by 0 bases and the J gene end by 3 bases; junction bases not matched to a gene: 7. CDR3 amino acids: CASSYSGTGAFYEQYF. CDR3 sequence (DNA): TGTGCCAGCAGTTACTCAGGGACAGGAGCCTTCTACGAGCAGTACTTC.

The rearrangement uses TRBV15 and TRBJ2-1; 10 bases match TRBD2. Trimming removed 0 bases from V and 4 bases from J; junction bases left unmatched: 6. Germline V gene lookup returns CDR1 LNHNV and CDR2 YYDKDF (reference sequence). There are 17 residues in the CDR3. Written as DNA, the CDR3 is TGTGCCACCAGCAGAGATCCCCCTAGCGGGGGTTACAATGAGCAGTTCTTC. This codes for CATSRDPPSGGYNEQFF.

This clone was observed a single time. The chain employs TRBV11-2 and TRBJ2-1; D is tentatively TRBD1 or TRBD2 (5 bases each). This CDR3 spans 14 amino acids. The germline CDR1 and CDR2 sequences are SGHAT and FQNNGV. The V gene lost 3 bases and the J gene lost 5 bases, with 11 bases spanning the gap. The CDR3 DNA reads as TGTGCCAGCAGCTTTACGGGACCCGACAATGAGCAGTTCTTC. It codes for CASSFTGPDNEQFF.

This sequence joins TRBV3-1 (or the pseudogene TRBV3-2) and TRBJ2-2, with a possible D match to TRBD2 (5 bases). The CDR3 is made up of 18 amino acids. The germline CDR1 and CDR2 sequences are LGHDT and YNNKEL (reference sequence). Trimming took off 4 bases at V and 7 bases at J, with 25 bases between the two ends. The CDR3 sequence: CASSRMRDSTLGSGELFF. The CDR3 coding sequence is TGTGCCAGCAGCCGAATGCGCGACTCAACCTTGGGGAGCGGGGAGCTGTTTTTT.

The chain employs TRBV19 and TRBJ1-3; the D gene is possibly TRBD1 (5 bases). Germline V lookup: CDR1 LNHDA, CDR2 SQIVND (reference sequence). Trimming cost V 3 bases and J 1 base, with 7 bases left between them. The CDR3 has 14 amino acids. CDR3 region: CASSMAGSGNTIYF. Here the CDR3 DNA reads TGTGCCAGTAGTATGGCAGGGTCTGGAAACACCATATATTTT.

The chain uses TRBV7-2 and TRBJ2-3, with 9 bases identical to TRBD2. This CDR3 comprises 15 residues. The germline CDR1 and CDR2 sequences are SGHTA and FQGNSA. V was pared by 3 bases and J by 2 bases, with 3 bases of the junction left unmatched. The CDR3 coding sequence is TGTGCCAGCAGCTTTATAGCGGGAGTCACAGATACGCAGTATTTT. Residues: CASSFIAGVTDTQYF.

The J gene is TRBJ2-7, the V gene TRBV5-4, with D possibly being TRBD2 (5 bases). The length of the CDR3 is 17 residues. The germline V gene has CDR1 SGHNT and CDR2 YYREEE (reference sequence). The ends were cut back, 2 bases at V and 2 bases at J, with 20 bases in the middle. The CDR3 coding sequence is TGTGCCAGCAGCTTCATCCCAGGAGGCTGGAAGGCCTACGAGCAGTACTTC. Its protein product is CASSFIPGGWKAYEQYF.

The count of this clone is one. The rearrangement uses TRBV5-1 and TRBJ2-7; D is possibly TRBD1 (6 bases). The V and J ends lost 4 bases and 4 bases respectively, with 18 bases between them. The length of the CDR3 is 15 residues. Germline CDR1 SGHRS, CDR2 YFSETQ. This chain's CDR3 is CASSPVRGSSYEQYF. The CDR3, as DNA: TGCGCCAGCAGCCCGGTGAGGGGGAGCTCTTACGAGCAGTACTTC.

The DNA of the CDR3 is TGTGCCAGTAGTAACACGGAGACCCAGTACTTC. It codes for CASSNTETQYF. The chain joins TRBV19 to TRBJ2-5; D unresolved. Germline V gene data show CDR1 as LNHDA and CDR2 as SQIVND (reference sequence). The CDR3 consists of 11 residues. Trimming removed 4 bases from V and 5 bases from J, with 5 bases in between.

The rearrangement joins TRBV7-9 to TRBJ2-7, with 8 bases lining up with TRBD2. This CDR3 is built from 15 residues. Germline V lookup: CDR1 SEHNR, CDR2 FQNEAQ (reference sequence). V shed 1 base and J 2 bases; nucleotides not matched to a gene: 4. CDR3 sequence reads: CASSLGTSRTYEQYF. CDR3 coding DNA: TGTGCCAGCAGCTTAGGGACTAGCCGCACCTACGAGCAGTACTTC.

This clone was found a few times. This rearrangement joins TRBV5-5 to TRBJ2-7, with TRBD1 identical over 8 bases. Germline trimming cut 0 bases from V and 5 bases from J; bases unmatched to any gene: 10. The CDR3 totals 16 residues. Germline V lookup: CDR1 SGHKS, CDR2 YYEKEE (reference sequence). The CDR3 region has the DNA TGTGCCAGCAGCTTGGCTTTGCAGGGGGCGAAAAACGAGCAGTACTTC. This codes for CASSLALQGAKNEQYF.

This sequence joins TRBV7-9 and TRBJ1-3; 9 nucleotides align to TRBD1. The germline V gene encodes CDR1 SEHNR and CDR2 FQNEAQ (reference sequence). The trim removed 5 bases at V and 0 bases at J, leaving 5 bases unmatched. The CDR3 extends over 16 amino acids. The CDR3: CASSERQGGSGNTIYF. For the CDR3, the DNA is TGTGCCAGCAGCGAGCGACAGGGGGGCTCTGGAAACACCATATATTTT.

This clone was seen only a few times. This rearrangement joins TRBV7-9 to TRBJ2-5; D assignment may be TRBD1 or TRBD2 (5 bases each). Deletions cut 2 bases from V and 4 bases from J, with 14 bases between. Germline loops: CDR1 SEHNR, CDR2 FQNEAQ (reference sequence). CDR3 length: 15 amino acids. In DNA, the CDR3 is TGTGCCAGCAGCTTAAGGGACGGCCGAGGAGAGACCCAGTACTTC. The encoded protein is CASSLRDGRGETQYF.

This sequence joins TRBV11-2 and TRBJ1-6; 10 nucleotides line up with TRBD1. The CDR3 has 16 residues. With 6 bases clipped from V and 7 bases from J, the junction kept 9 bases outside the gene matches. Looked up from germline, CDR1 is SGHAT and CDR2 is FQNNGV. The CDR3 DNA sequence: TGTGCCAGCAGTTTAAGAGGACAGGGGGTGAATTCACCCCTCCACTTT. It codes for CASSLRGQGVNSPLHF.

The rearrangement links TRBV24-1 to TRBJ2-2; TRBD1 agrees at 10 bases. The CDR3 sequence is 15 residues long. The V segment lost 11 bases and the J segment 5 bases; nucleotides outside the gene matches: 10. Germline CDR1 is KGHDR and CDR2 is SFDVKD. The CDR3 region is CASQRTGGQTGELFF. CDR3 sequence (DNA): TGTGCCAGCCAAAGGACAGGGGGGCAGACCGGGGAGCTGTTTTTT.

CDR3 sequence reads: CASREGTSAYIAKNIQYF. The CDR3 DNA follows: TGTGCCAGCAGGGAGGGGACTAGCGCCTACATAGCCAAAAACATTCAGTACTTC. This chain joins TRBV21-1 and TRBJ2-4; the table calls TRBD2, which could not be checked here. TRBV21-1 is described as a pseudogene. CDR3 size: 18 residues.

This clone was found once. The chain is built from TRBV6-2 or TRBV6-3 and TRBJ2-2; TRBD2 matches at 7 bases. This CDR3 comprises 14 residues. The germline V gene encodes CDR1 MNHEY and CDR2 SVGEGT. The J segment lost 5 bases and the V segment lost 1 base, leaving 1 base of the junction unmatched. The CDR3 region has the DNA TGTGCCAGCAGTTACTTGCGGGGGACCGGGGAGCTGTTTTTT. Translating it yields CASSYLRGTGELFF.

This chain joins TRBV5-1 and TRBJ2-6; perhaps TRBD2 as D (5 bases). The CDR3 consists of 15 residues. CDR1 is SGHRS, CDR2 YFSETQ, per germline. With 0 bases removed from V and 12 bases from J, the gap between germline ends came to 16 bases. This CDR3 reads CASSLGGPTGIVLTF. The CDR3 DNA reads as TGCGCCAGCAGCTTGGGTGGCCCCACGGGGATCGTCCTGACTTTC.

The chain employs TRBV27 and TRBJ2-7; 7 bases are shared with TRBD1. The length of the CDR3 is 14 residues. The trim removed 8 bases at V and 3 bases at J, leaving 10 bases unmatched. Germline assignment: CDR1 MNHEY and CDR2 SMNVEV (reference sequence). The CDR3 here is CASSRTGPIYEQYF. The CDR3 nucleotides read TGTGCCAGCTCTAGGACAGGTCCAATCTACGAGCAGTACTTC.

The genes are TRBV12-3 or TRBV12-4 and TRBJ1-4, with D maybe TRBD1 (6 bases). Trimming pared 6 bases from V and 8 bases from J, leaving 10 bases between. This CDR3 is 12 amino acids long. The CDR3 sequence: CASSRDNEKLFF. The DNA of the CDR3 is TGTGCCAGCAGCCGGGACAACGAAAAACTGTTTTTT.

The chain recombines TRBV4-2 with TRBJ2-6; D gene uncertain. V was pared by 0 bases and J by 3 bases, with 6 bases between. There are 15 residues in the CDR3. CDR1 is LGHNA, CDR2 YNFKEQ, per germline. The CDR3 loop is CASSQDWNGANVLTF. The CDR3 region has the DNA TGTGCCAGCAGCCAAGACTGGAATGGGGCCAACGTCCTGACTTTC.

The chain employs TRBV10-2 and TRBJ2-5; D remains ambiguous. CDR1 and CDR2 from the germline V gene are WSHSY and SAAADI. Trimming took off 0 bases at V and 5 bases at J, with 7 bases between the two ends. The CDR3 covers 13 residues. CDR3 residues: CASSESGPETQYF. DNA for the CDR3: TGCGCCAGCAGTGAGTCTGGCCCGGAGACCCAGTACTTC.

This clone has only a few counts. This chain joins TRBV27 and TRBJ2-7; 11 positions match TRBD1. Germline trimming cut 7 bases from V and 2 bases from J; bases unmatched to any gene: 7. CDR1 is MNHEY, CDR2 SMNVEV, per germline (reference sequence). The CDR3 is 15 residues long. The CDR3 is CASKNGQGAAYEQYF. DNA of the CDR3: TGTGCCAGCAAAAATGGACAGGGGGCGGCCTACGAGCAGTACTTC.

V is TRBV6-2 or TRBV6-3 and J is TRBJ1-2, with 8 bases matching TRBD1. The junction had 4 bases not matched to a gene; V was cut back by 2 bases and J by 8 bases. The CDR3 sequence is 13 residues long. CDR1 and CDR2 (germline): MNHEY, SVGEGT. The CDR3 nucleotides read TGTGCCAGCAGTTACACGACAGGGGAAGGCTACACCTTC. This gives the protein CASSYTTGEGYTF.

The CDR3 coding sequence is TGTGCCAGCAGCTTGGGACAGGGCGCGAACACCGGGGAGCTGTTTTTT. Translated: CASSLGQGANTGELFF. The rearrangement joins TRBV7-2 to TRBJ2-2; 9 bases map to TRBD1. The CDR3 runs to 16 residues. The V gene end was trimmed by 3 bases and the J gene end by 0 bases; junction bases not matched to a gene: 2. The germline gives CDR1 SGHTA, CDR2 FQGNSA.

This chain uses TRBV2 with TRBJ1-2; D is undetermined. Germline V gene data show CDR1 as SNHLY and CDR2 as FYNNEI. The CDR3 has 11 amino acids. Trimming removed 7 bases at V and 2 bases at J, with 5 bases between. Here the CDR3 reads CASTVNYGYTF. CDR3 DNA: TGTGCCAGCACGGTGAACTATGGCTACACCTTC.

The chain links TRBV30 to TRBJ1-5; D is unclear. The germline gives CDR1 GTSNPN, CDR2 SVGIG (reference sequence). There are 13 residues in the CDR3. Trimming shortened V by 1 base and J by 5 bases, and 9 bases separated the two germline ends. CDR3 residues: CAWSAGWDQPQHF. In DNA form, the CDR3 reads TGTGCCTGGAGTGCGGGATGGGATCAGCCCCAGCATTTT.

The chain recombines TRBV7-2 with TRBJ1-1; D remains unclear. V lost 3 bases and J 0 bases, leaving 8 bases between the germline ends. Germline V gene data show CDR1 as SGHTA and CDR2 as FQGNSA. This CDR3 spans 14 amino acids. The CDR3 protein is CASSFSELNTEAFF. CDR3 nucleotides: TGTGCCAGCAGCTTCTCCGAATTGAACACTGAAGCTTTCTTT.

The V and J genes are TRBV29-1 and TRBJ1-5; D unresolved. V was clipped by 3 bases and J by 0 bases, with 9 bases between them. This CDR3 spans 14 amino acids. The germline V gene has CDR1 SQVTM and CDR2 ANQGSEA. CDR3 sequence: CSVEDPHSNQPQHF. The DNA of the CDR3 is TGCAGCGTTGAGGATCCACATAGCAATCAGCCCCAGCATTTT.

This sequence joins TRBV3-1 (or the pseudogene TRBV3-2) and TRBJ1-3, with D perhaps TRBD1 (5 bases). Per germline, CDR1 LGHDT and CDR2 YNNKEL (reference sequence). The ends were cut back, 5 bases at V and 0 bases at J, with 23 bases in the middle. The CDR3 is made up of 19 amino acids. CDR3 amino acids: CASSVRDGNHTTSGNTIYF. The DNA of the CDR3 is TGTGCCAGCAGCGTCCGGGACGGAAATCACACCACCTCTGGAAACACCATATATTTT.

The chain employs TRBV27 and TRBJ2-3, with D possibly matching TRBD2 (5 bases). Trimming shortened V by 5 bases and J by 2 bases, and 14 bases separated the two germline ends. CDR3 length: 15 residues. The germline V gene encodes CDR1 MNHEY and CDR2 SMNVEV (reference sequence). The CDR3 DNA follows: TGTGCCAGCAGTCCACCTAGCTTCCTCACAGATACGCAGTATTTT. Encoded protein: CASSPPSFLTDTQYF.